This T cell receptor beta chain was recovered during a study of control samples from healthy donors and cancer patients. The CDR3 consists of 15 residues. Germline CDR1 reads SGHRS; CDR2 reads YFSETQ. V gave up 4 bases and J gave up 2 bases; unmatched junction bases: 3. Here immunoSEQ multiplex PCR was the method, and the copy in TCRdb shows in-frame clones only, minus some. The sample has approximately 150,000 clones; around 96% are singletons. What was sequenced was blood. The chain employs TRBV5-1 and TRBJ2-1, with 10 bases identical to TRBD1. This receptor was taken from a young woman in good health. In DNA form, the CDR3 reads TGCGCCAGCAGCCCCGGACAGGGGGCCTACAATGAGCAGTTCTTC. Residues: CASSPGQGAYNEQFF.